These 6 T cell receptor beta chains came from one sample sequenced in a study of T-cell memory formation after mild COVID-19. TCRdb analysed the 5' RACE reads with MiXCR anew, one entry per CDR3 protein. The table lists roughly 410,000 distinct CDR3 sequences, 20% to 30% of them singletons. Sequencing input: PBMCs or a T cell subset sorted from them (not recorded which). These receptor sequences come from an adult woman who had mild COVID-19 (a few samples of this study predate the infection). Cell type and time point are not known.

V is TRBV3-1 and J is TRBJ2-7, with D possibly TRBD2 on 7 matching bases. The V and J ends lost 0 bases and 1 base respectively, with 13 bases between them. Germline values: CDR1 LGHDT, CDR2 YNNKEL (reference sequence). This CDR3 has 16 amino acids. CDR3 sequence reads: CASSQEGGALSYEQYF. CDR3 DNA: TGTGCCAGCAGCCAAGAAGGGGGGGCTTTATCCTACGAGCAGTACTTC.

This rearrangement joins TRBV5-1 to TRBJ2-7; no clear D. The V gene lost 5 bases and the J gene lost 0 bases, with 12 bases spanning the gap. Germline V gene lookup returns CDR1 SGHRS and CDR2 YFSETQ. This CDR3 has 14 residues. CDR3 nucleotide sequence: TGCGCCAGCAGGGATGTAAAAAGCTCCTACGAGCAGTACTTC. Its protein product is CASRDVKSSYEQYF.

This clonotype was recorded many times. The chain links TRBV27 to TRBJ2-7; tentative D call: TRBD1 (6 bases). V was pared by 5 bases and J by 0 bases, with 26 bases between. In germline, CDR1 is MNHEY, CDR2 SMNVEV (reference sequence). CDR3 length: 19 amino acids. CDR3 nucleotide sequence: TGTGCCAGCAGTCGTAAAGGACCCGGGACATCTTTGAGCTCCTACGAGCAGTACTTC. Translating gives CASSRKGPGTSLSSYEQYF.

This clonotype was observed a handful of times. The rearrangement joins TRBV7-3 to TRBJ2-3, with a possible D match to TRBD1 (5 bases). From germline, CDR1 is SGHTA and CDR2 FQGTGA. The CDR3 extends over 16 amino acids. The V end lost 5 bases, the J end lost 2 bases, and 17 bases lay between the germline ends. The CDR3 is CASSPGPKGNTDTQYF. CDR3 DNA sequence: TGTGCCAGCAGCCCTGGGCCCAAGGGGAACACAGATACGCAGTATTTT.

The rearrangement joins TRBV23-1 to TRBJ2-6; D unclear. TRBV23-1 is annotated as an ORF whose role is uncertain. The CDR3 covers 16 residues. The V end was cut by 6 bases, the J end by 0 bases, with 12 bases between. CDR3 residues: CASRPRSGSGANVLTF. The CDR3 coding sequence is TGCGCCAGCAGACCTCGGTCAGGCTCTGGGGCCAACGTCCTGACTTTC.

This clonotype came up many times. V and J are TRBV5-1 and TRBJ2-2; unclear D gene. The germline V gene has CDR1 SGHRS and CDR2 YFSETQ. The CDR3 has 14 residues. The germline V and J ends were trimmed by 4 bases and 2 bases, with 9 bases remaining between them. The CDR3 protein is CASSGPGNTGELFF. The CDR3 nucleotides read TGCGCCAGCAGCGGACCGGGCAACACCGGGGAGCTGTTTTTT. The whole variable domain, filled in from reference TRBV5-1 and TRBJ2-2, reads KAGVTQTPRYLIKTRGQQVTLSCSPISGHRSVSWYQQTPGQGLQFLFEYFSETQRNKGNFPGRFSGRQFSNSRSEMNVSTLELGDSALYLCASSGPGNTGELFFGEGSRLTVL.